A selection of T cell receptor beta chains follows, all from one sample in a study of T cell repertoires in cytomegalovirus infection. TCRdb re-derived calls from the reads in MiXCR, one entry per CDR3 protein. The sample carries about 700,000 distinct CDR3 sequences, 33% recorded once. These receptors are not linked to any known antigen. This specimen consisted of cultured PBMCs, obtained from culture after CMV antigen stimulation. Every receptor here comes from a human donor in good health (CMV status not recorded). Some clones in this sample may be carry-over from other donors' samples. Both conserved end residues are part of each CDR3. A D gene is named only where the DNA matches it firmly. Expanded clones get a size class; other rows say once, few or many, or leave the size out.

D gene: -
clone size: few
V gene: TRBV7-2
CDR3 length: 16
J gene: TRBJ2-3
CDR3 protein: CASSDRRGARTDTQYF
CDR3 DNA: TGTGCCAGCAGCGACAGGAGGGGGGCACGCACAGATACGCAGTATTTT

D gene: -
clone size: -
V gene: TRBV19
CDR3 length: 14
J gene: TRBJ1-1
CDR3 protein: CASRTGGGGTEAFF
CDR3 DNA: TGTGCCAGTAGGACGGGCGGGGGGGGGACTGAAGCTTTCTTT

D gene: -
clone size: few
V gene: TRBV20-1
CDR3 length: 14
J gene: TRBJ2-5
CDR3 protein: CSARSGFVRETQYF
CDR3 DNA: TGCAGTGCTAGATCGGGTTTTGTGCGAGAGACCCAGTACTTC

D gene: -
clone size: -
V gene: TRBV20-1
CDR3 length: 13
J gene: TRBJ1-1
CDR3 protein: CSAYREMNTEAFF
CDR3 DNA: TGCAGTGCCTACCGTGAGATGAACACTGAAGCTTTCTTT

D gene: -
clone size: -
V gene: TRBV7-8
CDR3 length: 16
J gene: TRBJ2-6
CDR3 protein: CASSLALARGANVLTF
CDR3 DNA: TGTGCCAGCAGCTTAGCTTTGGCCCGCGGGGCCAACGTCCTGACTTTC

D gene: -
clone size: -
V gene: TRBV15
CDR3 length: 13
J gene: TRBJ2-4
CDR3 protein: CATSRDKEGRSYF
CDR3 DNA: TGTGCCACCAGCAGAGATAAGGAGGGCAGATCGTACTTC

D gene: -
clone size: few
V gene: TRBV6-2/TRBV6-3
CDR3 length: 14
J gene: TRBJ1-1
CDR3 protein: CASSYIQGRTEAFF
CDR3 DNA: TGTGCCAGCAGTTACATCCAGGGGCGCACTGAAGCTTTCTTT

D gene: TRBD1
clone size: many
V gene: TRBV7-2
CDR3 length: 15
J gene: TRBJ1-2
CDR3 protein: CASSPRQGAGYGYTF
CDR3 DNA: TGTGCCAGCAGCCCTAGACAGGGGGCGGGCTATGGCTACACCTTC

D gene: -
clone size: -
V gene: TRBV10-3
CDR3 length: 15
J gene: TRBJ2-5
CDR3 protein: CAISASGGAQETQYF
CDR3 DNA: TGTGCCATCAGTGCGTCCGGGGGAGCCCAAGAGACCCAGTACTTC

D gene: TRBD1
clone size: -
V gene: TRBV29-1
CDR3 length: 16
J gene: TRBJ1-2
CDR3 protein: CSVVVEDRGPDYGYTF
CDR3 DNA: TGCAGCGTTGTGGTGGAAGACAGGGGGCCTGACTATGGCTACACCTTC

D gene: -
clone size: -
V gene: TRBV6-6
CDR3 length: 17
J gene: TRBJ2-7
CDR3 protein: CASSYGGWAGGSYEQYF
CDR3 DNA: TGTGCCAGCAGTTACGGGGGTTGGGCAGGCGGGTCCTACGAGCAGTACTTC

D gene: TRBD2
clone size: -
V gene: TRBV24-1
CDR3 length: 18
J gene: TRBJ2-3
CDR3 protein: CATSDFRVSGGLGDTQYF
CDR3 DNA: TGTGCCACCAGTGATTTCCGGGTTAGCGGGGGTTTGGGAGATACGCAGTATTTT

D gene: -
clone size: -
V gene: TRBV7-8
CDR3 length: 14
J gene: TRBJ1-1
CDR3 protein: CASSSILGATEAFF
CDR3 DNA: TGTGCCAGCAGCTCGATTCTAGGGGCCACTGAAGCTTTCTTT

D gene: TRBD2
clone size: -
V gene: TRBV19
CDR3 length: 16
J gene: TRBJ2-1
CDR3 protein: CASSIPGLAGNNEQFF
CDR3 DNA: TGTGCCAGTAGTATCCCCGGGCTAGCGGGGAACAATGAGCAGTTCTTC

D gene: TRBD2
clone size: -
V gene: TRBV27
CDR3 length: 16
J gene: TRBJ2-5
CDR3 protein: CASSPLTSGRPETQYF
CDR3 DNA: TGTGCCAGCAGTCCGTTGACTAGCGGGAGGCCGGAGACCCAGTACTTC

D gene: -
clone size: -
V gene: TRBV6-6
CDR3 length: 15
J gene: TRBJ1-4
CDR3 protein: CASSYLRGVEEKLFF
CDR3 DNA: TGTGCCAGCAGTTACTTGCGAGGGGTGGAGGAAAAACTGTTTTTT

D gene: -
clone size: few
V gene: TRBV12-3/TRBV12-4
CDR3 length: 15
J gene: TRBJ1-4
CDR3 protein: CASRRRDGTNEKLFF
CDR3 DNA: TGTGCCAGCAGACGTCGGGACGGAACTAATGAAAAACTGTTTTTT

D gene: -
clone size: -
V gene: TRBV7-9
CDR3 length: 12
J gene: TRBJ2-3
CDR3 protein: CASSPDGDTQYF
CDR3 DNA: TGTGCCAGCAGCCCTGACGGAGATACGCAGTATTTT

D gene: -
clone size: -
V gene: TRBV18
CDR3 length: 14
J gene: TRBJ1-1
CDR3 protein: CASSPQGQNTEAFF
CDR3 DNA: TGTGCCAGCTCACCCCAAGGACAGAACACTGAAGCTTTCTTT

D gene: TRBD2
clone size: few
V gene: TRBV11-2
CDR3 length: 15
J gene: TRBJ2-3
CDR3 protein: CASRLRLASLDTQYF
CDR3 DNA: TGTGCCAGCAGACTCCGACTAGCGTCTTTGGATACGCAGTATTTT

D gene: -
clone size: -
V gene: TRBV19
CDR3 length: 14
J gene: TRBJ2-1
CDR3 protein: CASRPLSSYNEQFF
CDR3 DNA: TGTGCCAGTAGACCCCTGAGCTCCTACAATGAGCAGTTCTTC

D gene: -
clone size: many
V gene: TRBV7-2
CDR3 length: 16
J gene: TRBJ1-2
CDR3 protein: CASSLVVGGIGYGYTF
CDR3 DNA: TGTGCCAGCAGCTTAGTGGTCGGGGGGATTGGGTATGGCTACACCTTC

D gene: -
clone size: -
V gene: TRBV3-1
CDR3 length: 11
J gene: TRBJ2-1
CDR3 protein: CASSQEGEQFF
CDR3 DNA: TGTGCCAGCAGCCAAGAAGGAGAGCAGTTCTTC

D gene: -
clone size: -
V gene: TRBV5-4
CDR3 length: 17
J gene: TRBJ1-3
CDR3 protein: CASSLDLAGSSGNTIYF
CDR3 DNA: TGTGCCAGCAGCTTGGATTTGGCAGGCTCCTCTGGAAACACCATATATTTT

D gene: -
clone size: once
V gene: TRBV12-3/TRBV12-4
CDR3 length: 14
J gene: TRBJ1-4
CDR3 protein: CASSGGTNDEKLFF
CDR3 DNA: TGTGCCAGCAGTGGGGGGACAAACGATGAAAAACTGTTTTTT

D gene: -
clone size: -
V gene: TRBV6-5
CDR3 length: 13
J gene: TRBJ1-4
CDR3 protein: CASSQRTNEKLFF
CDR3 DNA: TGTGCCAGCAGCCAGCGAACTAATGAAAAACTGTTTTTT

D gene: -
clone size: -
V gene: TRBV2
CDR3 length: 14
J gene: TRBJ2-6
CDR3 protein: CASSVFVGANVLTF
CDR3 DNA: TGTGCCAGCAGTGTGTTCGTGGGGGCCAACGTCCTGACTTTC

D gene: -
clone size: few
V gene: TRBV18
CDR3 length: 17
J gene: TRBJ1-5
CDR3 protein: CASSPGKGDHSNQPQHF
CDR3 DNA: TGTGCCAGCTCACCCGGTAAAGGGGACCATAGCAATCAGCCCCAGCATTTT

D gene: -
clone size: few
V gene: TRBV10-3
CDR3 length: 14
J gene: TRBJ2-1
CDR3 protein: CAISESRNDNEQFF
CDR3 DNA: TGTGCCATCAGTGAGTCGAGAAACGACAATGAGCAGTTCTTC

D gene: -
clone size: -
V gene: TRBV12-3/TRBV12-4
CDR3 length: 15
J gene: TRBJ1-1
CDR3 protein: CASSFIGRLNTEAFF
CDR3 DNA: TGTGCCAGCAGTTTCATCGGCAGGTTGAACACTGAAGCTTTCTTT

D gene: TRBD1
clone size: once
V gene: TRBV6-2/TRBV6-3
CDR3 length: 15
J gene: TRBJ1-5
CDR3 protein: CAIGQGSYSNQPQHF
CDR3 DNA: TGTGCCATAGGACAGGGTTCATATAGCAATCAGCCCCAGCATTTT

D gene: TRBD1
clone size: -
V gene: TRBV6-2/TRBV6-3
CDR3 length: 16
J gene: TRBJ2-5
CDR3 protein: CASSYLGQGHQETQYF
CDR3 DNA: TGTGCCAGCAGTTACTTGGGACAGGGCCACCAAGAGACCCAGTACTTC

D gene: -
clone size: few
V gene: TRBV6-5
CDR3 length: 14
J gene: TRBJ2-5
CDR3 protein: CASSYAGTWKTQYF
CDR3 DNA: TGTGCCAGCAGTTACGCCGGGACTTGGAAGACCCAGTACTTC

D gene: TRBD2
clone size: -
V gene: TRBV7-8
CDR3 length: 16
J gene: TRBJ2-3
CDR3 protein: CASSRTSGRSTDTQYF
CDR3 DNA: TGTGCCAGCAGCCGGACTAGCGGGAGGAGCACAGATACGCAGTATTTT

D gene: TRBD2
clone size: -
V gene: TRBV3-1
CDR3 length: 15
J gene: TRBJ2-1
CDR3 protein: CASSPSASGNNEQFF
CDR3 DNA: TGTGCCAGCAGCCCCTCGGCTAGCGGAAACAATGAGCAGTTCTTC

D gene: TRBD1
clone size: few
V gene: TRBV5-1
CDR3 length: 15
J gene: TRBJ2-1
CDR3 protein: CASSERTGSGNEQFF
CDR3 DNA: TGCGCCAGCAGCGAACGGACAGGGAGCGGGAATGAGCAGTTCTTC

D gene: TRBD1
clone size: -
V gene: TRBV7-2
CDR3 length: 15
J gene: TRBJ1-4
CDR3 protein: CASSQSGTGDEKLFF
CDR3 DNA: TGTGCCAGCAGCCAATCCGGGACAGGGGATGAAAAACTGTTTTTT

D gene: -
clone size: once
V gene: TRBV20-1
CDR3 length: 16
J gene: TRBJ1-5
CDR3 protein: CSARDNTGYSNQPQHF
CDR3 DNA: TGCAGTGCTAGAGACAATACCGGGTATAGCAATCAGCCCCAGCATTTT

D gene: -
clone size: -
V gene: TRBV5-1
CDR3 length: 15
J gene: TRBJ1-6
CDR3 protein: CASSLAAGTNSPLHF
CDR3 DNA: TGCGCCAGCAGCTTGGCAGCAGGGACCAATTCACCCCTCCACTTT

D gene: TRBD1
clone size: -
V gene: TRBV6-1
CDR3 length: 12
J gene: TRBJ2-7
CDR3 protein: CASRGQVNEQYF
CDR3 DNA: TGTGCCAGCAGGGGACAGGTCAACGAGCAGTACTTC

D gene: -
clone size: -
V gene: TRBV7-6
CDR3 length: 13
J gene: TRBJ1-4
CDR3 protein: CASSLGFDEKLFF
CDR3 DNA: TGTGCCAGCAGCTTAGGCTTTGATGAAAAACTGTTTTTT

D gene: -
clone size: -
V gene: TRBV20-1
CDR3 length: 13
J gene: TRBJ1-5
CDR3 protein: CSAIRTGNQPQHF
CDR3 DNA: TGCAGTGCGATCCGTACAGGAAATCAGCCCCAGCATTTT

D gene: -
clone size: -
V gene: TRBV28
CDR3 length: 15
J gene: TRBJ1-5
CDR3 protein: CASSFLRGGNQPQHF
CDR3 DNA: TGTGCCAGCAGTTTTTTGCGGGGCGGCAATCAGCCCCAGCATTTT

D gene: -
clone size: -
V gene: TRBV20-1
CDR3 length: 16
J gene: TRBJ2-5
CDR3 protein: CSAQPDRRSPEETQYF
CDR3 DNA: TGCAGTGCCCAACCGGACAGACGCTCCCCCGAGGAGACCCAGTACTTC

D gene: -
clone size: -
V gene: TRBV29-1
CDR3 length: 13
J gene: TRBJ1-1
CDR3 protein: CSVERQDGGRVFF
CDR3 DNA: TGCAGCGTTGAACGACAGGATGGCGGTCGGGTTTTCTTT

D gene: -
clone size: few
V gene: TRBV6-2/TRBV6-3
CDR3 length: 17
J gene: TRBJ1-1
CDR3 protein: CASSYSVGRQLNTEAFF
CDR3 DNA: TGTGCCAGCAGTTACTCGGTAGGGCGACAGCTGAACACTGAAGCTTTCTTT

D gene: -
clone size: few
V gene: TRBV12-3/TRBV12-4
CDR3 length: 15
J gene: TRBJ2-1
CDR3 protein: CASSPWRAYPNEQFF
CDR3 DNA: TGTGCCAGCAGCCCCTGGAGAGCCTACCCCAATGAGCAGTTCTTC

D gene: -
clone size: -
V gene: TRBV7-2
CDR3 length: 17
J gene: TRBJ2-3
CDR3 protein: CASGTLPDRPSTDTQCF
CDR3 DNA: TGTGCCAGCGGGACCCTCCCTGACAGACCTAGCACAGATACGCAGTGTTTT

D gene: TRBD2
clone size: -
V gene: TRBV12-3/TRBV12-4
CDR3 length: 15
J gene: TRBJ2-2
CDR3 protein: CANRLLAGDTGELFF
CDR3 DNA: TGTGCCAACAGGCTACTAGCGGGAGACACCGGGGAGCTGTTTTTT

D gene: -
clone size: -
V gene: TRBV7-6
CDR3 length: 13
J gene: TRBJ1-1
CDR3 protein: CASSRRKNTEAFF
CDR3 DNA: TGTGCCAGTTCCCGTAGGAAGAACACTGAAGCTTTCTTT

D gene: -
clone size: -
V gene: TRBV7-2
CDR3 length: 11
J gene: TRBJ1-1
CDR3 protein: CASSSTDEAFF
CDR3 DNA: TGTGCCAGCAGTTCGACAGATGAAGCTTTCTTT

D gene: TRBD2
clone size: -
V gene: TRBV20-1
CDR3 length: 15
J gene: TRBJ2-3
CDR3 protein: CSARGLAGAGDTQYF
CDR3 DNA: TGCAGTGCTAGGGGACTAGCGGGAGCTGGAGATACGCAGTATTTT

D gene: -
clone size: -
V gene: TRBV20-1
CDR3 length: 15
J gene: TRBJ2-5
CDR3 protein: CSASPAGRAQETQYF
CDR3 DNA: TGCAGTGCTTCCCCAGCCGGCAGGGCCCAAGAGACCCAGTACTTC

D gene: TRBD2
clone size: -
V gene: TRBV7-9
CDR3 length: 19
J gene: TRBJ2-2
CDR3 protein: CASSPGGRRPRANTGELFF
CDR3 DNA: TGTGCCAGCAGCCCGGGGGGGAGGAGGCCCCGAGCGAACACCGGGGAGCTGTTTTTT

D gene: TRBD2
clone size: many
V gene: TRBV7-2
CDR3 length: 18
J gene: TRBJ2-3
CDR3 protein: CASSPFPRGSSSTDTQYF
CDR3 DNA: TGTGCCAGCAGCCCATTTCCGCGGGGGAGTTCTAGCACAGATACGCAGTATTTT

D gene: -
clone size: -
V gene: TRBV7-9
CDR3 length: 16
J gene: TRBJ2-7
CDR3 protein: CASSLILAGDTYEQYF
CDR3 DNA: TGTGCCAGCAGCTTAATTTTGGCAGGGGACACCTACGAGCAGTACTTC

D gene: -
clone size: -
V gene: TRBV6-1
CDR3 length: 13
J gene: TRBJ1-2
CDR3 protein: CASSEMGAYGYTF
CDR3 DNA: TGTGCCAGCAGTGAAATGGGGGCTTATGGCTACACCTTC

D gene: -
clone size: few
V gene: TRBV19
CDR3 length: 12
J gene: TRBJ1-1
CDR3 protein: CASGIGMQEAFF
CDR3 DNA: TGTGCCAGTGGAATAGGGATGCAGGAAGCTTTCTTT

D gene: -
clone size: -
V gene: TRBV20-1
CDR3 length: 12
J gene: TRBJ2-7
CDR3 protein: CSATVGAYEQYF
CDR3 DNA: TGCAGTGCTACCGTCGGAGCCTACGAGCAGTACTTC